These T cell receptor beta chains were read from a single sample in a study of monozygotic twins with inflammatory bowel disease. TCRdb re-called the 5' RACE reads and gives one entry per CDR3 protein, without DNA. The record lists 300,000 to 400,000 distinct CDR3 sequences, of which the ten most abundant hold under 2.5%. The specimen sequenced was blood. These receptors all stem from a human donor with ulcerative colitis or Crohn's disease, or a healthy co-twin of an affected twin (not recorded which). CDR3s include the opening cysteine and the closing phenylalanine or tryptophan. Fields, in order: V gene, J gene, CDR3 protein.

TRBV27	TRBJ2-2	CASSLVAGLAGELFF
TRBV20-1	TRBJ1-6	CSASDPAASSYNSPLHF
TRBV3-1	TRBJ1-3	CASSQPQGNCSGNTIYF
TRBV11-2	TRBJ1-2	CASSPDRRYGYTF
TRBV9	TRBJ1-6	CASSMTVDAYNSPLHF
TRBV7-2	TRBJ2-7	CASSAYYEQYF
TRBV2	TRBJ2-1	CASSSQERDWGNEQFF
TRBV2	TRBJ2-2	CASSEQGATGELFF
TRBV20-1	TRBJ2-3	CSARTPLGQHTDTQYF
TRBV23-1	TRBJ1-2	CASNPLTAHGRYGYTF
TRBV20-1	TRBJ1-1	CSAPQTGNTEAFF
TRBV4-1	TRBJ2-5	CASTETWGRDSETQYF
TRBV5-5	TRBJ2-7	CASSRDPNYEQYF
TRBV5-6	TRBJ2-3	CASSWGDTTRTDTQYF
TRBV12-3/TRBV12-4	TRBJ1-3	CASPDRDSGNTIYF
TRBV12-3/TRBV12-4	TRBJ2-7	CASSFNSGTEQYF
TRBV19	TRBJ1-1	CASKNPADTEAFF
TRBV12-3/TRBV12-4	TRBJ2-3	CASSRPGLVDTQYF
TRBV7-9	TRBJ2-7	CASSLTGTYEQYF
TRBV15	TRBJ1-1	CATSRAYVQNTEAFF
TRBV7-2	TRBJ1-6	CASSSGTAGRSPLHF
TRBV20-1	TRBJ1-1	CSARWGNTEAFF
TRBV5-1	TRBJ2-7	CASSFDPAGGHNEQYF
TRBV7-2	TRBJ2-5	CASSLRGAGAGQETQYF
TRBV20-1	TRBJ1-1	CSASSTGAEAFF
TRBV4-1	TRBJ1-2	CASSQGGQEASYGYTF
TRBV30	TRBJ1-4	CAWSDGTDEKLFF
TRBV25-1	TRBJ1-2	CASSEYAGGGYTF
TRBV6-6	TRBJ1-2	CASSERDRGLGYTF
TRBV5-6	TRBJ2-1	CASSVGTATYNEQFF
TRBV6-1	TRBJ1-1	CASSRLTEPRDTEAFF
TRBV7-9	TRBJ1-3	CAGDEVFGNTIYF
TRBV3-1	TRBJ1-2	CASSRVGGTNYGYTF